Listed below are T cell receptor beta chains from one sample, sequenced in a study of blood T cell repertoires in COVID-19. Libraries were prepared by immunoSEQ multiplex PCR; TCRdb keeps only in-frame clonotypes and omits some of them. This repertoire shows approximately 400,000 clones, 88% found once; its top ten account for over 9.5%. The sequencing sample was made of peripheral blood. These receptors originate from a woman aged 45-60 years with COVID-19, enrolled during active disease. The CDR3 runs from the conserved cysteine through the conserved F or W. Each record gives: D gene, V gene, CDR3 protein. A D gene is named only where the DNA matches it firmly.

. TRBV6-1 CASSPGIWGEKLFF
. TRBV6-5 CASSYSGAGMTDTQYF
TRBD2 TRBV20-1 CSASGTSGGAGVKNIQYF
. TRBV18 CASSPRTATNEKLFF
. TRBV13 CASSLGQRGGNTIYF
. TRBV2 CASSDRGGTNEKLFF
TRBD2 TRBV2 CASSLSSGGRIAFGFF
TRBD1 TRBV5-1 CASSPLIGTGGRGQETQYF
TRBD2 TRBV2 CASSERLAGTRLNEQYF
TRBD2 TRBV28 CASSSLAGGTDTQYF
. TRBV5-1 CASSPEAGDGYTF
. TRBV2 CASSERDTPPGYGYTF
TRBD1 TRBV6-1 CASSDRGSNQPQHF
TRBD2 TRBV6-5 CASRRVAGSTDTQYF
. TRBV13 CASSPGASSYNSPLHF
. TRBV30 CAWSQVYTGELFF
TRBD2 TRBV11-2 CASSFPGGGYTGANVLTF
. TRBV11-2 CASSLGLATNEKLFF
. TRBV14 CASSQGQGRINNEQFF
. TRBV19 CASSITGLMNTEAFF
TRBD1 TRBV14 CASSHLGTGNIQYF
. TRBV7-9 CASSLALRGTEAFF
TRBD1 TRBV28 CASSLLPGQGSYEQYF
TRBD1 TRBV11-2 CASSLGTGANQPQHF
. TRBV3-1/TRBV3-2 CASSQAEAFEAFF
. TRBV29-1 CSVFEGGETGNTIYF
TRBD1 TRBV2 CASTLSDRGLKETQYF
TRBD1 TRBV6-6 CATFPGQQNTGELFF
. TRBV18 CASSRPSGSYEQYF